What follows is one T cell receptor beta chain and its context. The sample belongs to a study of control samples from healthy donors and cancer patients. Measured with immunoSEQ multiplex PCR; TCRdb has only the in-frame clones, and not every one. In the table there are fewer than 40,000 clones, approximately 93% of which are singletons. V lost 4 bases to trimming and J lost 2 bases, with 7 bases between them. CDR3 length equals 14 residues. Germline loops: CDR1 KGHDR, CDR2 SFDVKD. This chain uses TRBV24-1 with TRBJ2-2; unclear D gene. The TCR originated in a man in his sixties in good health. Sequencing used blood. CDR3 sequence reads: CATSDLVNTGELFF. In DNA, the CDR3 is TGTGCCACCAGTGACCTAGTTAACACCGGGGAGCTGTTTTTT.